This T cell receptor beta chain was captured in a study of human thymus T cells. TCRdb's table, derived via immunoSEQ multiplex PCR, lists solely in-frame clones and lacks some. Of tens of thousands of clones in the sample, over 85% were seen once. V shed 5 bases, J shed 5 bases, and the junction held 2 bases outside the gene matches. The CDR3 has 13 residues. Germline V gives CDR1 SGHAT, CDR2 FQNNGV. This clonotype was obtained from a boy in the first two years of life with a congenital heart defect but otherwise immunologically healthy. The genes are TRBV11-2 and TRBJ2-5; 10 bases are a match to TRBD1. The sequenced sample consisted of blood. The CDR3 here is CASSRDRGETQYF. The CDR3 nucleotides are TGTGCCAGCAGCCGGGACAGGGGTGAGACCCAGTACTTC. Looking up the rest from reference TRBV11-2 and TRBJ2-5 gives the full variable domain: EAGVAQSPRYKIIEKRQSVAFWCNPISGHATLYWYQQILGQGPKLLIQFQNNGVVDDSQLPKDRFSAERLKGVDSTLKIQPAKLEDSAVYLCASSRDRGETQYFGPGTRLLVL.